This T cell receptor (beta chain) was sequenced in a study of T cells in tumors after PD-1 blockade. Study in general: During anti-PD-1 treatment, some patients continued daily vismodegib 150 mg. Peripheral blood samples averaged roughly 40,000 unique clonotypes and about 120,000 templates. Study conclusions and caveats: About 40% of tumor TCR clonotypes were also found in blood.

Produced via immunoSEQ multiplex PCR; TCRdb's table is partial and in-frame only. Of tens of thousands of clones in the sample, about 74% were seen once. The CDR3 has 14 amino acids. CDR1 MNHEY and CDR2 SMNVEV come from the germline V gene (reference sequence). Trimming took off 5 bases at V and 8 bases at J, with 18 bases between the two ends. In regard to this clone: Its target is unknown.

This receptor was identified in a human donor with basal cell carcinoma. The chain employs TRBV27 and TRBJ1-2; tentatively, D is TRBD1 (6 bases). The specimen was PBMCs, collected after anti-PD-1 treatment. In DNA form, the CDR3 reads TGTGCCAGCAGTCGTATGGACAGCTGGGCGGGCTACACCTTC. This codes for CASSRMDSWAGYTF.